The source of this T cell receptor (beta chain) is a study of a mutant IDH1 vaccine in newly diagnosed glioma. As for the study in general: The treated group averaged 40.4 years old and was roughly 62% male, roughly 40% female.

Concerning this clone: Its antigen is not identified.

The CDR3 covers 16 residues. Looked up from germline, CDR1 is SNHLY and CDR2 is FYNNEI. V was trimmed by 2 bases and J by 0 bases, leaving 11 bases between them. Sequencing was performed with immunoSEQ multiplex PCR; in TCRdb, only in-frame clones are kept and a portion is missing. The sample has about 72,000 clones, nearly 85% seen once. As for time point: week 23, last vaccination. Every vaccine dose comprised 300 ug of mutant IDH1 20-mer peptide plus topical imiquimod. This TCR came from a man aged 18 to 30 with glioma. V and J are TRBV2 and TRBJ1-5; weak D call: TRBD1 (6 bases). Material: PBMCs, obtained from a glioma patient whose treatment included an IDH1 peptide vaccine. The CDR3 coding sequence is TGTGCCAGCAGTGAACAGGGGTGGGATAGCAATCAGCCCCAGCATTTT. This codes for CASSEQGWDSNQPQHF.